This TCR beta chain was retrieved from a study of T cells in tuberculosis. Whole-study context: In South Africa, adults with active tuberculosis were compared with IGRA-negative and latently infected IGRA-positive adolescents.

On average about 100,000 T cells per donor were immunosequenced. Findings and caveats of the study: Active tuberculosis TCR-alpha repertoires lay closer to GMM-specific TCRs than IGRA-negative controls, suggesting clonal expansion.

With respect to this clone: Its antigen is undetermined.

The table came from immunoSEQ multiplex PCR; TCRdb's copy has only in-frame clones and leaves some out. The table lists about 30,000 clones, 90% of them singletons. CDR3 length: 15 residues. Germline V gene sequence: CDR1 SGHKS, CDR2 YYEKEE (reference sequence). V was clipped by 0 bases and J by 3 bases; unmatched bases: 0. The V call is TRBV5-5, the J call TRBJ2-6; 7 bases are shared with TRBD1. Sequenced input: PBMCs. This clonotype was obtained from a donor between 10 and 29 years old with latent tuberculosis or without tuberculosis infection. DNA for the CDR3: TGTGCCAGCAGCTTGGGACAGGGTGGGGCCAACGTCCTGACTTTC. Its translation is CASSLGQGGANVLTF.